This T cell receptor beta chain was retrieved from a study of T cell repertoires in aging, cancer and after chemotherapy. Turning to the study itself: The full dataset contained around 8.2 million TCR reads.

Study-level results: In cancer patients, declining TCR diversity with age involved lost richness and lost evenness. Immunological memory after chemotherapy cannot be judged from the repertoire data. Median generation probability rose over the chemotherapy interval in each cancer cohort, suggesting rebound thymic output.

This CDR3 has 14 amino acids. The V gene's germline CDR1 is MNHEY and CDR2 SVGAGI. Trimming stripped 6 bases from V and 6 bases from J, with 18 bases between. This clonotype is deemed medium-sized. What it binds is unknown. Amplification of TCR beta used genomic DNA extracted from peripheral blood. TRB rearrangements spanning V, D and J were amplified using mixed TRB-A/B primers. One entry per CDR3 protein, called by TCRdb with MiXCR from the multiplex PCR reads. The sample carries over 8,500 distinct CDR3 sequences, around 22% recorded once. The sequence was collected from a human donor in good health. The chain combines TRBV6-5 with TRBJ2-7; D may match TRBD1 or TRBD2 (5 bases each). What was sequenced was blood. Here the CDR3 DNA reads TGTGCCAGCAGCATGAGGGGCAGGGAGATCGAGCAGTACTTC. It yields the protein CASSMRGREIEQYF.